These 7 T cell receptor beta chains came from one sample sequenced in a study of blood T cell repertoires in COVID-19. Assay: immunoSEQ multiplex PCR; the TCRdb copy retains only in-frame clones and omits some. This sample has just over 300,000 clones, with approximately 84% found just once. Source material: PBMCs or T cells enriched from blood (not recorded which). The receptors come from a man between 25 and 39 years old who had recovered from COVID-19.

This clone has more than one count but fewer than ten. The V and J genes are TRBV7-9 and TRBJ1-2; 7 nucleotides agree with TRBD1. V dropped 5 bases and J dropped 5; count of bases not matched to a gene: 11. CDR1 and CDR2 (germline): SEHNR, FQNEAQ (reference sequence). This CDR3 is 15 amino acids long. The CDR3 DNA reads as TGTGCCAGCAGCGCATCCGGGACAGTGACTTATGGCTACACCTTC. Its translation: CASSASGTVTYGYTF.

This clone has a handful of counts. The gene calls are TRBV6-5 and TRBJ1-6, with 7 bases lining up with TRBD1. The junction had 8 bases not matched to a gene; V was cut back by 11 bases and J by 7 bases. Germline V gene sequence: CDR1 MNHEY, CDR2 SVGAGI. The length of the CDR3 is 13 residues. The CDR3 coding sequence is TGTGCCGGAAAGGGACAGAAGAATTCACCCCTCCACTTT. Translation: CAGKGQKNSPLHF.

The chain is built from TRBV3-1 (or the pseudogene TRBV3-2) and TRBJ2-5, with TRBD2 matching 11 bases. Unmatched junction bases numbered 13, after V lost 5 bases and J lost 5 bases. This CDR3 region has 17 residues. Germline CDR1 is LGHDT and CDR2 is YNNKEL (reference sequence). The CDR3 region has the DNA TGTGCCAGCAGCTACACTAGCGGGAGAAGTTTTGGGGAGACCCAGTACTTC. This sequence encodes CASSYTSGRSFGETQYF.

CDR3 nucleotide sequence: TGTGCCAGCTGCTGCACGAAACTCCGGCAGTACTTC. Translation: CASCCTKLRQYF. The gene calls are TRBV3-1 (or the pseudogene TRBV3-2) and TRBJ2-7; D gene uncertain. Germline CDR1 LGHDT, CDR2 YNNKEL (reference sequence). The CDR3 extends over 12 amino acids. The V and J ends lost 8 bases and 9 bases respectively, with 17 bases between them.

Only one count was recorded for this clone. The chain employs TRBV7-8 and TRBJ1-5, with 7 bases lining up with TRBD1. This CDR3 region has 14 residues. J gave up 3 bases and V 5 bases, and 4 bases lay outside the gene matches. Germline-derived CDR1 and CDR2 are SGHVS and FQNEAQ. This CDR3 reads CASSQDRDNQPQHF. In DNA form, the CDR3 reads TGTGCCAGCAGCCAAGACAGGGACAATCAGCCCCAGCATTTT.

The chain uses TRBV28 and TRBJ2-1; 9 nucleotides match TRBD2. Germline assignment: CDR1 MDHEN and CDR2 SYDVKM. This CDR3 comprises 15 residues. J lost 9 bases, V lost 5 bases, and 11 bases had no gene match. The CDR3 reads CASSPRLAGKAEQFF. The CDR3 nucleotides read TGTGCCAGCAGTCCCCGGCTAGCGGGGAAGGCTGAGCAGTTCTTC.

This chain connects TRBV7-8 to TRBJ1-5; D perhaps matches TRBD1 (6 bases). Germline V gene data show CDR1 as SGHVS and CDR2 as FQNEAQ. The length of the CDR3 is 13 residues. Trimming left V 5 bases short and J 5 bases short, with 10 bases between. This chain's CDR3 is CASSEDRDQPQHF. The CDR3 bases are TGTGCCAGCAGCGAGGACAGAGATCAGCCCCAGCATTTT. The entire variable domain, with the rest obtained from reference TRBV7-8 and TRBJ1-5, is as follows: GAGVSQSPRYKVAKRGQDVALRCDPISGHVSLFWYQQALGQGPEFLTYFQNEAQLDKSGLPSDRFFAERPEGSVSTLKIQRTQQEDSAVYLCASSEDRDQPQHFGDGTRLSIL.